This T cell receptor beta chain was retrieved from a study of blood T cell repertoires in COVID-19. Sequenced by immunoSEQ multiplex PCR; TCRdb stores in-frame clones only, minus some. The sample includes under 70,000 clones, about nine tenths seen only once; the top ten take roughly a tenth. The source is a woman aged 18-30 years with acute or convalescent COVID-19. Material: peripheral blood.

The DNA of the CDR3 is TGTGCCAGCAGCCATTCGGGACAGGGCTTCTCTGGGGCCAACGTCCTGACTTTC. Residues: CASSHSGQGFSGANVLTF. The chain is built from TRBV2 and TRBJ2-6; TRBD1 aligns across 9 bases. CDR1 is SNHLY and CDR2 is FYNNEI in the germline V gene. Trimming at V came to 6 bases and at J to 0 bases, leaving 9 bases not matched to a gene. The CDR3 is 18 amino acids.